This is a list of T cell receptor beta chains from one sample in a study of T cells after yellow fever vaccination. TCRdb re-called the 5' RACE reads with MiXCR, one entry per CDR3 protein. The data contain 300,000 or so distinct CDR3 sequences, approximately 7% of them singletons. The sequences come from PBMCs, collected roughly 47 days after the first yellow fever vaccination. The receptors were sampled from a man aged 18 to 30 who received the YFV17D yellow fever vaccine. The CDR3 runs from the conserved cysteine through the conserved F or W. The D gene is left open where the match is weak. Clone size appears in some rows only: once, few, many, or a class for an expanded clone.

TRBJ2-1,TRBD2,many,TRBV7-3,TGTGCCAGCAGCTTACTAGCGGCGAGCAATGAGCAGTTCTTC,CASSLLAASNEQFF
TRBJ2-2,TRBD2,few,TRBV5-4,TGTGCCAGCAGCTGGGGGTCCGGGGGGGGCGAGCTGTTTTTT,CASSWGSGGGELFF
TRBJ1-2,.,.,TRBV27,TGTGCCAGCAGTTTATATGGAGATAACTATGGCTACACCTTC,CASSLYGDNYGYTF
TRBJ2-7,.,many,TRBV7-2,TGTGCCAGCAGCTTCCTCCCCTACGAGCAGTACTTC,CASSFLPYEQYF
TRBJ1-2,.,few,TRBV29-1,TGCAGCGTGGTAGTTAACTATGGCTACACCTTC,CSVVVNYGYTF
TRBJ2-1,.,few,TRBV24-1,TGTGCCACCACGGGACGCTCCTACAATGAGCAGTTCTTC,CATTGRSYNEQFF
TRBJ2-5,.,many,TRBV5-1,TGCGCCAGCAGCTTGGCCATCAATGAGAGGAGCCAAGAGACCCAGTACTTC,CASSLAINERSQETQYF
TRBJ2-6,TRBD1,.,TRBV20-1,TGCAGTCCACAGGGGGTCGCTGGGGCCAACGTCCTGACTTTC,CSPQGVAGANVLTF
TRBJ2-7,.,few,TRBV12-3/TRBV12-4,TGTGCCAGCTGGGGGGGGCCACCAAGGGGAAGCTCCTACGAGCAGTACTTC,CASWGGPPRGSSYEQYF
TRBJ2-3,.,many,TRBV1,TGCACCAGCAGAAGAACCTTAGATACGCAGTATTTT,CTSRRTLDTQYF
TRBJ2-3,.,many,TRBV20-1,TGCAGTCAAAAGTGGAGAGGGACAGATACGCAGTATTTT,CSQKWRGTDTQYF
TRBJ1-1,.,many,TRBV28,TGTGCCAGCAAGGGCCCAGGCCTGAACACTGAAGCTTTCTTT,CASKGPGLNTEAFF
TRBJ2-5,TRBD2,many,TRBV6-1,TGTGCCAGCAGCCGCGGGGGCCAAGAGACCCAGTACTTC,CASSRGGQETQYF
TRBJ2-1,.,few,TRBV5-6,TGTGCCAGCAGCTTGAAAGGGGGGCGCTTCTACAATGAGCAGTTCTTC,CASSLKGGRFYNEQFF
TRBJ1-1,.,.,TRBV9,TGTGCCAGCAGCGCCCGAACGGGACTCCAGAACACTGAAGCTTTCTTT,CASSARTGLQNTEAFF
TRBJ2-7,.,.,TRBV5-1,TGCGCCAGCAGCCCTCGTGCGGGGCCACTTTACGAGCAGTACTTC,CASSPRAGPLYEQYF
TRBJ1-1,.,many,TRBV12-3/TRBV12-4,TGTGCCAGCAGTGGGAGACAGCCGAACACTGAAGCTTTCTTT,CASSGRQPNTEAFF
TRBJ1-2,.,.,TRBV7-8,TGTGCCAGCAGCCCAGCAGGCCAGCAATCAAACTATGGCTACACCTTC,CASSPAGQQSNYGYTF
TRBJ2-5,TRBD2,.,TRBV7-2,TGTGCCAGCAGCTCTATAGCGGGGGCCACCCAAGAGACCCAGTACTTC,CASSSIAGATQETQYF
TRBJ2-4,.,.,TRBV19,TGTGCCAGTAGTACCGGTGGGAAAAACATTCAGTACTTC,CASSTGGKNIQYF
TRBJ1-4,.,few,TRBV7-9,TGTGCCAGCAGCCCTGATTCTGGGACCCTAGGGGAAAAACTGTTTTTT,CASSPDSGTLGEKLFF
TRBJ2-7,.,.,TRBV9,TGTGCCAGCAGCGGGCCGGCGAGTACCGAGCAGTACTTC,CASSGPASTEQYF
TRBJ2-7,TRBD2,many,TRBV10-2,TGCGCCAGCGGAGAGATCCCGGGACTAGCAGGATACGAGCAGTACTTC,CASGEIPGLAGYEQYF
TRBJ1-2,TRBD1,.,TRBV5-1,TGCGCCAGCAGATCAACGACAGGGGGCAATGGCTACACCTTC,CASRSTTGGNGYTF
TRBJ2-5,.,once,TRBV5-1,TGCGCCAGCAGCTTTACCCATATCCAAAAGACCCAGTACTTC,CASSFTHIQKTQYF